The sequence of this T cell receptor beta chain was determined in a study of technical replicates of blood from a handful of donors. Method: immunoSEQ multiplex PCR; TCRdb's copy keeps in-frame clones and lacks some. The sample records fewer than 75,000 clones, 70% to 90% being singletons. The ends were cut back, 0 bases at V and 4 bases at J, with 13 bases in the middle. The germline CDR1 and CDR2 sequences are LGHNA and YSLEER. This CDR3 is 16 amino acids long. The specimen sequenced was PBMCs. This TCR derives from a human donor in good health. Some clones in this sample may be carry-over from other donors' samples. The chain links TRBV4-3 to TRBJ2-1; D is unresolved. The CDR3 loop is CASSQDKMAKYNEQFF. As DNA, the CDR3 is TGCGCCAGCAGCCAAGATAAGATGGCAAAGTACAATGAGCAGTTCTTC.